A selection of T cell receptor beta chains follows, all from one sample in a study of beta chain features in type 1 diabetes. Sequenced by immunoSEQ multiplex PCR; TCRdb stores in-frame clones only, minus some. This table has over 650,000 clones, 11% to 15% appearing once. Sequenced material: naive CD4+ T cells from blood. The receptors here all came from a man aged 18 to 29 with type 1 diabetes. The CDR3 runs from the conserved cysteine through the conserved F or W. Fields, in order: V gene, D gene, CDR3 protein. The D gene is left open where the match is weak.

TRBV18,NA,CASSPGLGNNEQFF
TRBV30,NA,CAWTGPGAPIGGYTF
TRBV11-3,TRBD1,CASSLSGTGSNIQYF
TRBV30,NA,CAWSGTDNQPQHF
TRBV5-1,NA,CASTFTDSAQAFF
TRBV4-3,TRBD2,CASSLAGRDIQYF
TRBV25-1,NA,CASSEYSEGTEAFF
TRBV9,NA,CASSLDRGGETQYF
TRBV7-3,TRBD1,CASSLGDRDADTQYF
TRBV5-1,NA,CASSQVPRDSSSYTF
TRBV7-2,NA,CASSPQGQSGYTF
TRBV29-1,NA,CSVRPTRLEQYF
TRBV6-5,NA,CASSPPVGEQFF
TRBV15,NA,CATSERSRNYEQYF
TRBV7-9,NA,CASSSGPVGIRNEQFF
TRBV12-5,TRBD1,CASGLVGTGGYSNQPQHF
TRBV30,NA,CAWLRGATNTGELFF
TRBV30,TRBD2,CAWRRTSGSLYEQYF
TRBV4-1,NA,CASSQDPRGYEQYF
TRBV25-1,NA,CASSDLPLYNEQFF
TRBV9,NA,CASSDLALGDTGELFF
TRBV4-1,TRBD1,CASSHVIRDRVYNEQFF
TRBV5-4,NA,CASSLSGMPLGYTF
TRBV15,TRBD2,CATSRAGLADLGTQYF
TRBV4-3,TRBD1,CASSQDLTGTGPNVLTF
TRBV18,NA,CASSPPEGTQYF
TRBV4-1,TRBD2,CASSQDRASGYSSYNEQFF